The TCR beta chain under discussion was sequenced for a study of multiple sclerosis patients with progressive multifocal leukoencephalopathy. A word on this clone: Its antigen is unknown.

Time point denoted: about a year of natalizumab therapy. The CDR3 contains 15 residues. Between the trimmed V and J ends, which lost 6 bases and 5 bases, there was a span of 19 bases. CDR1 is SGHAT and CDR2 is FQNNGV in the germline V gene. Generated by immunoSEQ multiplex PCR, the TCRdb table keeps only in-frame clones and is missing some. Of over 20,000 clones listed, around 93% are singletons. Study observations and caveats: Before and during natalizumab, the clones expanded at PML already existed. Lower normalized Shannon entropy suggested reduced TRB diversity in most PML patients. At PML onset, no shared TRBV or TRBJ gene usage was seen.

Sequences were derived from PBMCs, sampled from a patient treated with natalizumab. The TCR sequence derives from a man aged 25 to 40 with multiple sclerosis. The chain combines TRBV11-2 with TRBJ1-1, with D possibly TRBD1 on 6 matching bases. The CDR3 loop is CASRDDVGAVTEAFF. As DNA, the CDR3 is TGTGCCAGCAGGGATGACGTGGGGGCTGTAACTGAAGCTTTCTTT. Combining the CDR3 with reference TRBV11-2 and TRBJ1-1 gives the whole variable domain EAGVAQSPRYKIIEKRQSVAFWCNPISGHATLYWYQQILGQGPKLLIQFQNNGVVDDSQLPKDRFSAERLKGVDSTLKIQPAKLEDSAVYLCASRDDVGAVTEAFFGQGTRLTVV.